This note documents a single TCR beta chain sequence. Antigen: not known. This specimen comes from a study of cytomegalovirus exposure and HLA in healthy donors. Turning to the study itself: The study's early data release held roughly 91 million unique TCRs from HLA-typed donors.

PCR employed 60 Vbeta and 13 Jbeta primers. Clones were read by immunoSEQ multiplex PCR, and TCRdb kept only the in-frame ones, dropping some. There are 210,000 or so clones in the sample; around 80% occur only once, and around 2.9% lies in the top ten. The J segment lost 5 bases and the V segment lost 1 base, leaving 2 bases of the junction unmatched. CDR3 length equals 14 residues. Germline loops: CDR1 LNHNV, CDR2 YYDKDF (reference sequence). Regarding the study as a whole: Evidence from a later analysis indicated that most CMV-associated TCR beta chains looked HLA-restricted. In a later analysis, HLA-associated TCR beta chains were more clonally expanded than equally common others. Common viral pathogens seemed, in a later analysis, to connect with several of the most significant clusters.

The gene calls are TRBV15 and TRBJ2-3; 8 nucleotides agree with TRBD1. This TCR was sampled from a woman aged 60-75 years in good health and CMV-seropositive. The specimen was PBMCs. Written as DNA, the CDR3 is TGTGCCACCAGCAGAGGACAGGGGAGAGATACGCAGTATTTT. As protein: CATSRGQGRDTQYF.